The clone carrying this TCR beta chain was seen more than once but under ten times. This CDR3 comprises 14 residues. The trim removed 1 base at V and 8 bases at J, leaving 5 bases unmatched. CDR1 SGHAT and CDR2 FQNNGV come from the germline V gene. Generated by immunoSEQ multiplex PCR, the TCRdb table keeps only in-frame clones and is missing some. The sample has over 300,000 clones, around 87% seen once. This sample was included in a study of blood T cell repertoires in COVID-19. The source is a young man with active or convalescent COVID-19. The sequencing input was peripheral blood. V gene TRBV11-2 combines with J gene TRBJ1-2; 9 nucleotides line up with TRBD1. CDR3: CASSLAGQGGGYTF. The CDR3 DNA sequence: TGTGCCAGCAGCTTAGCGGGACAGGGAGGAGGCTACACCTTC.